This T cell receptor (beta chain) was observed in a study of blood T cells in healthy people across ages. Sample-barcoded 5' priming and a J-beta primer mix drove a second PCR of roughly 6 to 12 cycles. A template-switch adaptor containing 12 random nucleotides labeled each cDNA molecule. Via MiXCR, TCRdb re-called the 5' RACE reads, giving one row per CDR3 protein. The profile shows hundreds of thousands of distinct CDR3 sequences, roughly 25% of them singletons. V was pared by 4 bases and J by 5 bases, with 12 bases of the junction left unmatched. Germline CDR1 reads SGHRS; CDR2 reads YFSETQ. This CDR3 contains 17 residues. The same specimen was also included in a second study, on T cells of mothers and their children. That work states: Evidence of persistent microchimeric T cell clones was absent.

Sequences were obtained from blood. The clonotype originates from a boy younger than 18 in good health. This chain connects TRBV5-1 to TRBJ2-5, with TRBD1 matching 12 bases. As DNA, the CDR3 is TGCGCCAGCAGCGGACTAACCGGGACAGGGGGCGAGGAGACCCAGTACTTC. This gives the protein CASSGLTGTGGEETQYF.